This T cell receptor (beta chain) came from a study of response to subunit inactivated influenza vaccine. TCRdb used MiXCR to reprocess the RT-PCR reads, holding one entry per CDR3 protein. Of under 950,000 distinct CDR3 sequences listed, over 20% are singletons. The germline gives CDR1 LGHNA, CDR2 YSLEER. The CDR3 extends over 16 amino acids. V was shortened by 0 bases and J by 0 bases, with 12 bases between the two germline ends. Overall study findings and caveats: Seasonal influenza vaccination, on each occasion, was suggested by the authors to recruit few new T cells.

This clonotype was counted at least ten times. Antigen: not known. The chain employs TRBV4-3 and TRBJ2-7; D possibly corresponds to TRBD1 (6 bases). Sequences were derived from PBMCs from blood, sampled about 5 days after vaccination. The TCR was taken from a man aged 50-60 years who received an inactivated influenza vaccine. The CDR3 loop is CASSQEWGTRSYEQYF. CDR3 nucleotide sequence: TGCGCCAGCAGCCAAGAGTGGGGGACACGCTCCTACGAGCAGTACTTC.